This T cell receptor (beta chain) was captured in a study of blood T cell repertoires in COVID-19. Study-level background: Donors in the United States, Italy and Spain gave samples during acute or convalescent COVID-19. T cells, B-cell-depleted T cells, or PBMCs supplied cDNA or gDNA.

CDR1 is SNHLY and CDR2 is FYNNEI in the germline V gene. Between the trimmed V and J ends, which lost 5 bases and 6 bases, there was a span of 9 bases. The CDR3 runs 12 residues. The assay was immunoSEQ multiplex PCR, and TCRdb's table has in-frame clones only and misses some. Seen here are more than 90,000 clones, 85% to 95% observed once, and the top ten hold about 5.7%. The rearrangement uses TRBV2 and TRBJ2-3; no firm D call. The origin of this receptor is a man aged 45-65 years with active COVID-19. The specimen was peripheral blood. Here the CDR3 DNA reads TGTGCCAGCAGTCTCACACCGGATACGCAGTATTTT. Its translation is CASSLTPDTQYF.